Listed below are T cell receptor beta chains from one sample, sequenced in a study of cytomegalovirus exposure and HLA in healthy donors. Some clones are missing from TCRdb's copy, which holds only in-frame ones; the method was immunoSEQ multiplex PCR. The data show 160,000 or so clones, with about nine tenths seen just once and under 3.5% held by the top ten. Sequenced: PBMCs. Receptor source: a young man in good health and CMV-seropositive. The CDR3 runs from the conserved cysteine through the conserved F or W. Fields, in order: V gene, clone size, J gene, D gene, CDR3 length, CDR3 DNA, CDR3 protein. A D gene is named only where the DNA matches it firmly. Rows give clone size only sometimes, using once, few, many, or a class for an expanded clone.

>TRBV5-1|.|TRBJ2-5|TRBD1|16
TGCGCCAGCAGCATGGGGGACAGGGCAGGAGGAGAGACCCAGTACTTC
CASSMGDRAGGETQYF
>TRBV6-6|.|TRBJ1-2|.|14
TGTGCCAGCATTCGGCAGGAATTCTCGTATGGCTACACCTTC
CASIRQEFSYGYTF
>TRBV28|.|TRBJ2-1|TRBD2|14
TGTGCCAGCAGCTCACTAGCGGGAGGCAATGAGCAGTTCTTC
CASSSLAGGNEQFF
>TRBV2|once|TRBJ2-5|.|13
TGTGCCTCCCAGGAACTGCCTCAAGAGACCCAGTACTTC
CASQELPQETQYF
>TRBV28|.|TRBJ1-5|.|13
TGTGCCAGCAGTTTCCCCAGCGATCAGCCCCAGCATTTT
CASSFPSDQPQHF
>TRBV11-2|.|TRBJ2-5|.|15
TGTGCCAGCAGCTGGTATCGGGGGATCCAAGAGACCCAGTACTTC
CASSWYRGIQETQYF
>TRBV12-5|.|TRBJ2-7|.|16
TGTGCTAGTGGTTTGGTACTAACAGGGAGCTCCTACGAGCAGTACTTC
CASGLVLTGSSYEQYF
>TRBV6-5|.|TRBJ2-5|.|14
TGTGCCAGCAGTTTCCTAGACAGCGGGGAGACCCAGTACTTC
CASSFLDSGETQYF
>TRBV7-7|few|TRBJ2-2|.|14
TGTGCTAGCAGCTTAGCGTTGAGGAACGGGGAGCTGTTTTTT
CASSLALRNGELFF
>TRBV18|.|TRBJ2-7|TRBD2|14
TGTGCCAGCTCACTAGCGGGAGGGCTAGACGAGCAGTACTTC
CASSLAGGLDEQYF
>TRBV19|few|TRBJ1-2|TRBD1|13
TGTGCCAGTAGCCTACAGGGGTACTATGGCTACACCTTC
CASSLQGYYGYTF
>TRBV9|.|TRBJ2-1|TRBD2|15
TGTGCCAGCAGCCCGGGACTAGCGGGGATGGAGGAGCAGTTCTTC
CASSPGLAGMEEQFF
>TRBV28|once|TRBJ2-7|TRBD2|15
TGTGCCAGCAGTTTAGCCGGGACTATTTCCTACGAGCAGTACTTC
CASSLAGTISYEQYF
>TRBV10-3|.|TRBJ2-2|.|13
TGTGCCATTCCCGACAGTAGAGGCGGGGAGCTGTTTTTT
CAIPDSRGGELFF
>TRBV19|few|TRBJ1-1|TRBD1|14
TGTGCCAGTAGCATCGGACAGGGCGGCATGAAGGCTTTCTTT
CASSIGQGGMKAFF
>TRBV6-5|.|TRBJ2-7|.|14
TGTGCCAGCTCCCATGGAGGGGAATCACACGAGCAGTACTTC
CASSHGGESHEQYF
>TRBV7-2|.|TRBJ1-3|.|15
TGTGCCAGCAGCTCCGCCGGAGGGTCCGGAAACACCATATATTTT
CASSSAGGSGNTIYF
>TRBV5-1|.|TRBJ2-3|TRBD2|17
TGCGCCAGCAGCTTGGAACTAGCGGGAGTGGGGGCAGATACGCAGTATTTT
CASSLELAGVGADTQYF
>TRBV4-3|.|TRBJ1-1|.|18
TGCGCCAGCAGCCAAGATTCTCAGGTTGGCAGACGGAACACTGAAGCTTTCTTT
CASSQDSQVGRRNTEAFF
>TRBV4-3|.|TRBJ2-7|TRBD1|15
TGCGCCAGCAGCCTCGTGGACAGGCCATCCTACGAGCAGTACTTC
CASSLVDRPSYEQYF
>TRBV2|.|TRBJ2-1|TRBD2|15
TGTGCCAGCAGTGGGGGGGGGACCCCGTACAATGAGCAGTTCTTC
CASSGGGTPYNEQFF
>TRBV18|.|TRBJ2-1|TRBD2|15
TGTGCCAGCTCACCAGGGGCGGGGGCCTACAATGAGCAGTTCTTC
CASSPGAGAYNEQFF
>TRBV4-3|.|TRBJ2-7|.|16
TGCGCCAGCAGCCAAGGGTCGGTATCGGGGTTCACCGAGCAGTACTTC
CASSQGSVSGFTEQYF
>TRBV5-1|.|TRBJ2-3|.|12
TGCGCCAGCAGGGAGGGCACAGATACGCAGTATTTT
CASREGTDTQYF
>TRBV5-8|.|TRBJ1-2|TRBD1|14
TGTGCCAGCAGCATGGACAGGAAGCTGTATGGCTACACCTTC
CASSMDRKLYGYTF
>TRBV5-4|.|TRBJ1-4|.|12
TGTGCCAGCAGCTCCGTAGATGAAAAACTGTTTTTT
CASSSVDEKLFF
>TRBV6-9|.|TRBJ2-1|TRBD1|16
TGTGCCAGCAGTTATCGGACAGGGGGATCCTACAATGAGCAGTTCTTC
CASSYRTGGSYNEQFF
>TRBV28|.|TRBJ2-3|.|13
TGTGCCAGCAGTTTTCGGGAGATAGATACGCAGTATTTT
CASSFREIDTQYF
>TRBV9|.|TRBJ2-7|.|14
TGTGCCAGCAGCGTTGGCGGCACCGGCTACGAGCAGTACTTC
CASSVGGTGYEQYF
>TRBV19|.|TRBJ1-2|.|12
TGTGCCAGTAGATGGAGCAACTATGGCTACACCTTC
CASRWSNYGYTF
>TRBV9|few|TRBJ2-3|TRBD2|16
TGTGCCAGCAGCGGGACTAGCGGGGGGTTCACAGATACGCAGTATTTT
CASSGTSGGFTDTQYF
>TRBV21-1|once|TRBJ1-6|.|16
TGTGCCATCAGCCCCCTAGGGGATTCCTATAATTCACCCCTCCACTTT
CAISPLGDSYNSPLHF
>TRBV6-5|.|TRBJ2-1|TRBD2|15
TGTGCCAGCAGTTACGGGGGGGGTCTCTACAATGAGCAGTTCTTC
CASSYGGGLYNEQFF
>TRBV27|once|TRBJ2-7|TRBD2|16
TGTGCCAGCAGCCTAAGACTAGCGGACCGCTCCTACGAGCAGTACTTC
CASSLRLADRSYEQYF
>TRBV19|once|TRBJ2-5|TRBD2|18
TGTGCCAGTAGTAGTTCTAGCGGGAGTGCAACCTCCCAAGAGACCCAGTACTTC
CASSSSSGSATSQETQYF
>TRBV30|.|TRBJ2-1|.|14
TGTGCCTGGAGTGTGTACAGTTTCTACAATGAGCAGTTCTTC
CAWSVYSFYNEQFF
>TRBV27|.|TRBJ2-1|TRBD1|17
TGTGCCAGCAGGGAACAGGGGGCGCCGGCCGCTCGCAATGAGCAGTTCTTC
CASREQGAPAARNEQFF
>TRBV19|.|TRBJ1-5|TRBD1|15
TGTGCCAGTACTAGGGACAGGGGGCATTCTCAGCCCCAGCATTTT
CASTRDRGHSQPQHF
>TRBV5-1|.|TRBJ2-2|.|13
TGCGCCAGCAGCTCGCGGAGCACCGGGGAGCTGTTTTTT
CASSSRSTGELFF
>TRBV19|.|TRBJ2-7|TRBD1|14
TGTGCCAGTAGTAAGGTGGGACAGGGGGGCGAGCAGTACTTC
CASSKVGQGGEQYF
>TRBV6-4|.|TRBJ2-1|.|14
TGTGCCAGCAGTGAACAGGGTGGCCACAATGAGCAGTTCTTC
CASSEQGGHNEQFF
>TRBV4-3|.|TRBJ1-2|.|15
TGCGCCAGCAGCCAAGGCCAAGGGGGTGGCTATGGCTACACCTTC
CASSQGQGGGYGYTF
>TRBV6-5|.|TRBJ2-7|.|12
TGTGCCAGCAGGGGCAGCTCCTACGAGCAGTACTTC
CASRGSSYEQYF
>TRBV7-9|once|TRBJ1-4|.|15
TGTGCCAGCAGCTTATCGGGGGGGCCTAATGAAAAACTGTTTTTT
CASSLSGGPNEKLFF
>TRBV18|.|TRBJ2-5|.|14
TGTGCCAGCTCACCTCGTCAGGTGGAAGAGACCCAGTACTTC
CASSPRQVEETQYF
>TRBV7-2|.|TRBJ1-5|TRBD1|15
TGTGCCAGCAGCCTCTCGGAGGGGGCTTATCAGCCCCAGCATTTT
CASSLSEGAYQPQHF
>TRBV29-1|.|TRBJ2-7|.|13
TGCAGCGTTGTAGGTCAGGGAGGCAACGAGCAGTACTTC
CSVVGQGGNEQYF
>TRBV19|.|TRBJ2-3|.|14
TGTGCCAGTAGTATAGGGGTGGGGGCCGATACGCAGTATTTT
CASSIGVGADTQYF
>TRBV15|.|TRBJ1-5|.|11
TGTGCCACAGGGGTAAATCAGCCCCAGCATTTT
CATGVNQPQHF
>TRBV30|.|TRBJ1-5|TRBD1|15
TGTGCCTGGGGTCGGGACAGTTTAGGCAATCAGCCCCAGCATTTT
CAWGRDSLGNQPQHF
>TRBV19|.|TRBJ2-1|.|16
TGTGCCAGTAGTATAGGTACGGCGGCACCCTCCAATGAGCAGTTCTTC
CASSIGTAAPSNEQFF
>TRBV25-1|few|TRBJ2-7|TRBD2|14
TGTGCCAGCAGTGAGGCTAGCGGGAGTTACGAGCAGTACTTC
CASSEASGSYEQYF
>TRBV5-1|once|TRBJ2-7|.|13
TGCGCCAGCAGCTTGGAGGGGCACTACGAGCAGTACTTC
CASSLEGHYEQYF
>TRBV6-6|once|TRBJ2-5|.|15
TGTGCCAGCACCCCGACGCGGGGGCCTTTAACGACCCAGTACTTC
CASTPTRGPLTTQYF
>TRBV25-1|few|TRBJ1-2|.|13
TGTGCCAGCAGACAGGACGGAGCCCCCGGCTACACCTTC
CASRQDGAPGYTF
>TRBV13|.|TRBJ2-5|.|15
TGTGCCAGCAGCCCTCTTCAGGGCCCCCCAGAGACCCAGTACTTC
CASSPLQGPPETQYF
>TRBV4-3|once|TRBJ1-2|.|16
TGCGCCAGCAGCCAAGACCATCTGACGAGGTACTATGGCTACACCTTC
CASSQDHLTRYYGYTF
>TRBV7-2|.|TRBJ2-3|TRBD1|13
TGTGCCAGCAGCTTTAACAGGGGGGATACGCAGTATTTT
CASSFNRGDTQYF
>TRBV7-6|.|TRBJ2-3|TRBD2|17
TGTGCCAGCAGCCCCTCGGGGGTAGCGGGAGAAAAAGATACGCAGTATTTT
CASSPSGVAGEKDTQYF
>TRBV5-4|.|TRBJ2-6|.|15
TGTGCCAGCAGCAATTCCATCCCTGGGGCCAACGTCCTGACTTTC
CASSNSIPGANVLTF